This T cell receptor (beta chain) was documented in a study of T cell changes during pregnancy in multiple sclerosis. The protocol was immunoSEQ multiplex PCR, while the TCRdb copy is restricted to in-frame clones and leaves out a portion. The sample has around 44,000 clones; about 94% are singletons. With V trimmed by 5 bases and J by 4 bases, 8 bases remained unmatched. The CDR3 extends over 13 amino acids. Germline loops: CDR1 SQVTM, CDR2 ANQGSEA. The specimen was CD8+ T cells from peripheral blood mononuclear cells, collected in the third trimester of pregnancy. The rearrangement links TRBV29-1 to TRBJ2-7; 7 bases align to TRBD1. This sequence originates from a female donor with multiple sclerosis, enrolled in a pregnancy study. CDR3 coding DNA: TGCAGCGTTCAGGGACAGCGAGGTTACGAGCAGTACTTC. Protein sequence: CSVQGQRGYEQYF.